The clone carrying this T cell receptor beta chain was seen repeatedly, ten times or more. Its antigen is undetermined. The CDR3 is 12 residues long. The V gene lost 5 bases and the J gene lost 7 bases, with 11 bases spanning the gap. Findings of the study overall: Greatest tumor Treg TCR overlap was with tumor naive CD4+ cells. Roughly an eighth of tumor Treg sequences matched naive CD4+ cells. In terms of TCR gene usage, tumor memory CD4+ T cells clustered together with blood and lymph node memory CD4+ cells, as well as with lymph node naive CD4+ cells.

Naive CD4+ T cells were purified with Tregs depleted by CD25. The TRBV12-4/TRBJ1-2 clonotypes were amplified using barcode primers with ligated adaptors. TCRdb analysed the multiplex PCR reads with MiXCR anew, one entry per CDR3 protein. The repertoire holds 800 to 1,000 distinct CDR3 sequences, with roughly 9% as singletons. The chain carries TRBV12-3 or TRBV12-4 and TRBJ1-2; no clear D gene. Sequencing was carried out using naive CD4+ T cells sorted from blood. Subset given: naive CD4+ T cells, CD4+CD45RA+CD25-. The sequence derives from a female donor with breast cancer. The CDR3, as DNA: TGTGCCAGCAGTAAGGCAGGCTTTGGCTACACCTTC. Protein: CASSKAGFGYTF.